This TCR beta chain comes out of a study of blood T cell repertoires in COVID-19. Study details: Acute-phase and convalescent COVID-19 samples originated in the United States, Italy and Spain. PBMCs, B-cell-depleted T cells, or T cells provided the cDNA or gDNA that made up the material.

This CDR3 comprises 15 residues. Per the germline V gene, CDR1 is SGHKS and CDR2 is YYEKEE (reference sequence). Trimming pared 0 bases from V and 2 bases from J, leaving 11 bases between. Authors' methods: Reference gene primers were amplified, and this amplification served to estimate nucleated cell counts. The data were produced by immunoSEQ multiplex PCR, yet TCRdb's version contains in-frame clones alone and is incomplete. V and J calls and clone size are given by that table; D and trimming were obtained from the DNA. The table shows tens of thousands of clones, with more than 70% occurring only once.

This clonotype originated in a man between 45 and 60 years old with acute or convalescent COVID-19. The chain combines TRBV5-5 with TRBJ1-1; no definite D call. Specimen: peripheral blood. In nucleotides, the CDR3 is TGTGCCAGCAGCTTGGCCCAGGTAGGCAACACTGAAGCTTTCTTT. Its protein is CASSLAQVGNTEAFF.